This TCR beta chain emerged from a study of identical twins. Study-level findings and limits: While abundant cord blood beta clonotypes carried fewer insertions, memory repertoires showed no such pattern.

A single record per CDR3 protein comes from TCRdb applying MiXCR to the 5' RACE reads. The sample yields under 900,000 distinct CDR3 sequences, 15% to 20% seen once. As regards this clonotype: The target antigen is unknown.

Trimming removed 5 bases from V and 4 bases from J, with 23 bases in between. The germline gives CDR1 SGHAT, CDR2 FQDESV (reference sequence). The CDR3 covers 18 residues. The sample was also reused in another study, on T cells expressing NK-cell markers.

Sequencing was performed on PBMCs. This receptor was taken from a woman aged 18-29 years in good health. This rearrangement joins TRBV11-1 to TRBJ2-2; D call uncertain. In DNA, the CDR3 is TGTGCCAGCAGCGAAAAAAATACGCACGGAGTACGCACCGGGGAGCTGTTTTTT. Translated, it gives CASSEKNTHGVRTGELFF.